Listed below are T cell receptor beta chains from one sample, sequenced in a study of T cell repertoires in cytomegalovirus infection. TCRdb re-called the reads through MiXCR, storing one row per CDR3 protein. The sample includes about 180,000 distinct CDR3 sequences, 13% to 15% of them seen just once. Material: PBMCs. These receptors all come from a human donor in good health (CMV status not recorded). Some clones in this sample may be carry-over from other donors' samples. CDR3s include the opening cysteine and the closing phenylalanine or tryptophan. The D gene is left open where the match is weak. Rows give clone size only sometimes, using once, few, many, or a class for an expanded clone.

TRBJ1-1 | NA | NA | TRBV24-1 | CATSDVAQRSWMNTEAFF | TGTGCCACCAGTGATGTAGCCCAACGAAGTTGGATGAACACTGAAGCTTTCTTT
TRBJ1-5 | NA | many | TRBV7-8 | CASSLGSLPLFINQPQHF | TGTGCCAGCAGCTTAGGAAGTCTACCGTTGTTCATTAATCAGCCCCAGCATTTT
TRBJ2-6 | NA | NA | TRBV27 | CASSTRDSGANVLTF | TGTGCCAGCAGTACCAGGGATTCTGGGGCCAACGTCCTGACTTTC
TRBJ2-3 | NA | NA | TRBV6-4 | CASSDSEDLTDTQYF | TGTGCCAGCAGTGACTCTGAGGACCTCACAGATACGCAGTATTTT
TRBJ1-2 | TRBD1 | NA | TRBV7-2 | CASSPGTANGGYTF | TGTGCCAGCAGCCCCGGGACAGCGAATGGAGGCTACACCTTC
TRBJ2-7 | NA | many | TRBV7-2 | CASSLAPRATYEQYF | TGTGCCAGCAGCTTAGCTCCCAGGGCCACCTACGAGCAGTACTTC
TRBJ1-4 | TRBD1 | many | TRBV7-2 | CASSVPGQEMRKLFF | TGTGCCAGCAGCGTCCCGGGACAGGAAATGCGGAAACTGTTTTTT
TRBJ2-5 | NA | many | TRBV10-3 | CAISGGRGLEETQYF | TGTGCCATCAGTGGAGGAAGGGGGTTGGAAGAGACCCAGTACTTC
TRBJ2-7 | NA | NA | TRBV12-5 | CASGLSLYEQYF | TGTGCTAGTGGTTTGTCCCTCTACGAGCAGTACTTC
TRBJ2-7 | TRBD1 | NA | TRBV7-9 | CASSPTGTVGGEQYF | TGTGCCAGCAGCCCCACCGGGACAGTCGGAGGAGAGCAGTACTTC
TRBJ2-7 | NA | NA | TRBV19 | CASSIETGGYEQYF | TGTGCCAGTAGTATAGAGACAGGAGGATACGAGCAGTACTTC
TRBJ2-5 | NA | NA | TRBV5-1 | CASSFIRGEETQYF | TGCGCCAGCAGCTTCATCAGGGGAGAGGAGACCCAGTACTTC
TRBJ2-7 | NA | many | TRBV9 | CASSVSGGADEQYF | TGTGCCAGCAGCGTATCTGGGGGCGCGGACGAGCAGTACTTC
TRBJ1-1 | NA | NA | TRBV4-2 | CASSPPGGSNTEAFF | TGTGCCAGCAGCCCACCGGGGGGGTCCAACACTGAAGCTTTCTTT